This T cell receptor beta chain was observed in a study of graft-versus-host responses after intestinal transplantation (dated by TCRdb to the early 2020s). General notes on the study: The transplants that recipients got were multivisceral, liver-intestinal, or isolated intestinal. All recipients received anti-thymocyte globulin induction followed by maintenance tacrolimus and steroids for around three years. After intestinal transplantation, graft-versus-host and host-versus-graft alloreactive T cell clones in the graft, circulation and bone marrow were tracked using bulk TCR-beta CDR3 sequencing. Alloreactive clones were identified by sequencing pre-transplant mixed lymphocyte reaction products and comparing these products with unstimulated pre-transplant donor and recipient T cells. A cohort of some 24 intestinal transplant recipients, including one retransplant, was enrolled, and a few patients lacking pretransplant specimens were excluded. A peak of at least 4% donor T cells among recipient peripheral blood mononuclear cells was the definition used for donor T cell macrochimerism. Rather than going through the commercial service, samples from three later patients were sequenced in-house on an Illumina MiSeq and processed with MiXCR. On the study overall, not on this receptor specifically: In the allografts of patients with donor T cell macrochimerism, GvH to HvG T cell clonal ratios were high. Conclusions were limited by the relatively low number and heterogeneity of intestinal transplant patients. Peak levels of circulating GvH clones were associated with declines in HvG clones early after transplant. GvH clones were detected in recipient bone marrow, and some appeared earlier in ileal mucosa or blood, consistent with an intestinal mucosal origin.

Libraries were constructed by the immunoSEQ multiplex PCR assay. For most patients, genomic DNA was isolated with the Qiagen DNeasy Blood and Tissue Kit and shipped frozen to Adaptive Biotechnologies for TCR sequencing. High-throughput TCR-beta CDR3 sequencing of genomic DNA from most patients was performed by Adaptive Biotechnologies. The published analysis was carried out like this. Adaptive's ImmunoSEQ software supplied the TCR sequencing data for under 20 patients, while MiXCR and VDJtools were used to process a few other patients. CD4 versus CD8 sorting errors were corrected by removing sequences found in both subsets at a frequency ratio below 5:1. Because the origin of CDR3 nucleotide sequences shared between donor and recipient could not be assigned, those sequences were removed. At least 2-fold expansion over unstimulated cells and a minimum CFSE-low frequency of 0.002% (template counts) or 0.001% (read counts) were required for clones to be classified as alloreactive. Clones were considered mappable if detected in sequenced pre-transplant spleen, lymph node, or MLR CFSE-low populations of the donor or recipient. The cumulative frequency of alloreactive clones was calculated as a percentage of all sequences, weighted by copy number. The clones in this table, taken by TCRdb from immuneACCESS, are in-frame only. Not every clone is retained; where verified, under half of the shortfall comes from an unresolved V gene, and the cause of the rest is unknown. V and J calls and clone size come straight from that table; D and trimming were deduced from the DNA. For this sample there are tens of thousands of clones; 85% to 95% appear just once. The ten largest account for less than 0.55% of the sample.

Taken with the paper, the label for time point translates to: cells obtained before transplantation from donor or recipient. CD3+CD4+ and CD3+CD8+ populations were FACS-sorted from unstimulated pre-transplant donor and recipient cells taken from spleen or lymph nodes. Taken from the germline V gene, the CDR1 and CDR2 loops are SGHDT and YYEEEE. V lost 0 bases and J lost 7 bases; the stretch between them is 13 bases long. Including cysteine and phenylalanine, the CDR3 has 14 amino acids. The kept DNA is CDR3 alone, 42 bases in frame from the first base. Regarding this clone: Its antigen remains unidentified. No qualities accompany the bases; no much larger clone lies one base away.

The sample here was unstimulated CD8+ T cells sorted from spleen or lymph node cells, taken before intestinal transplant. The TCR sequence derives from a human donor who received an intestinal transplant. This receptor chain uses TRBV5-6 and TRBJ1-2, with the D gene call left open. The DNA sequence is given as TGTGCCAGCAGCTTGGGACGGGGTGTTTTTGGCTACACCTTC. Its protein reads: CASSLGRGVFGYTF.